This T cell receptor (beta chain) was identified in a study of shared clonotypes between healthy human individuals. For the study at large: The people who gave samples were a couple of women and a few men aged 18 to 49. For every donor, three CD4 naive, three CD4 memory, two CD8 naive and one CD8 memory plates were used.

The deep-level immunoSEQ assay was used. Profiling relied on immunoSEQ multiplex PCR, and the TCRdb table lists in-frame clones only, not all of them. The sample consists of about 1,500,000 clones, more than 95% of them appearing once. Germline CDR1 SGDLS, CDR2 YYNGEE. V was clipped by 3 bases and J by 7 bases, with 14 bases between them. This CDR3 region has 14 residues. The material sequenced was naive CD4+ T cells sorted from blood. The subset: CD45RA+ positively selected. This receptor was obtained from a man aged 30 to 45 in good health. The chain links TRBV9 to TRBJ2-1, with no clear D. In DNA, the CDR3 is TGTGCCAGCAGCGCCCGCTTCTTCGGGAATGAGCAGTTCTTC. This encodes CASSARFFGNEQFF.